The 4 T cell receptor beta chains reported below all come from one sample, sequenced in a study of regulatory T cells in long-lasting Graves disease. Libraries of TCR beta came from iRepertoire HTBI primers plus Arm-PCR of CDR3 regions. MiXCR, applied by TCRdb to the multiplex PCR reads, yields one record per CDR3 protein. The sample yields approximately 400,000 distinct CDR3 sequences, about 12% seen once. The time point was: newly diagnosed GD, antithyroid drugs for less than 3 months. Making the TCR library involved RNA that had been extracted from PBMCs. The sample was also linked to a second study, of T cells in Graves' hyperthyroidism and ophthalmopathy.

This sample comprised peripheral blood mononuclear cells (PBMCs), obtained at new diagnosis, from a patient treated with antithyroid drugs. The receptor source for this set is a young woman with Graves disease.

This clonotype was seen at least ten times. CDR3 amino acids: CASRPTLDPLNTEAFF. In DNA, the CDR3 is TGTGCCAGCAGACCCACCCTTGATCCGCTGAACACTGAAGCTTTCTTT. The rearrangement joins TRBV6-1 to TRBJ1-1, with D unclear. The CDR3 contains 16 residues. Germline loops: CDR1 MNHNS, CDR2 SASEGT. Trimming pared 6 bases from V and 0 bases from J, leaving 17 bases between.

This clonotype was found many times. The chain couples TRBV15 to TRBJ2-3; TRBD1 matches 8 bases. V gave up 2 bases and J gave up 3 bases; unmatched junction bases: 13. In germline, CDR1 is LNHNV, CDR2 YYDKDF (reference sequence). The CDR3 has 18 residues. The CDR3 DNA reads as TGTGCCACCAGCAGAAACCCTCGTCTCCAGGGGGCGACAGATACGCAGTATTTT. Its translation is CATSRNPRLQGATDTQYF.

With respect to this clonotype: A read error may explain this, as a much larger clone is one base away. The CDR3 bases are TGTGCCGGCAGCTTACTCATCGGGAGGAAGCAGTTCTTC. Translation gives CAGSLLIGRKQFF. This chain connects TRBV11-2 to TRBJ2-3; 7 bases are a match to TRBD2. The J call may be faulty, since TRBJ2-1 better matches the DNA end. The CDR3 covers 13 residues. CDR1 and CDR2 (germline): SGHAT, FQNNGV.

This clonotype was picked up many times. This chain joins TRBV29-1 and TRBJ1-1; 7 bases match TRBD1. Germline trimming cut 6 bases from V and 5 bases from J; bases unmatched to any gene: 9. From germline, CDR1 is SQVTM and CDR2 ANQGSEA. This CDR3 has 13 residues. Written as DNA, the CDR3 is TGCAGCGTATCGAGGGGACAGACAACTGAAGCTTTCTTT. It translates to CSVSRGQTTEAFF.